The T cell receptor (beta chain) under discussion was sequenced for a study of post-analysis software for immune sequencing data. Study overall: The disease courses spanned relapsing-remitting, secondary progressive and progressive-relapsing forms of multiple sclerosis. Findings of the study overall: In patients, roughly five TRBV segments were more frequent than in controls, with TRBV5-6, TRBV5-1 and TRBV20-1 among them. Multiple sclerosis patients showed significantly lower normalized Chao1 diversity than controls did. By F measure, strong co-clustering occurred among samples prepared in the same batch.

Sequencing libraries made from TCR beta cDNA carried unique molecular identifiers. There were 1 to 10 million T cells, and about 500,000 cDNA molecules came from them. TCRdb independently ran MiXCR on the PCR reads; one entry per CDR3 protein. The sample records roughly 800,000 distinct CDR3 sequences, around 53% being singletons. The table lists this clonotype with a few counts. Its antigen remains unidentified. The CDR3 loop spans 12 amino acids. Germline V lookup: CDR1 SQVTM, CDR2 ANQGSEA. The V end was cut by 3 bases, the J end by 1 base, with 7 bases between. This chain connects TRBV29-1 to TRBJ2-7; D not resolved. The source is a girl aged 10-17 years with multiple sclerosis. The sequencing input was blood. The CDR3 spells CSVEVYSYEQYF. CDR3 DNA sequence: TGCAGCGTTGAGGTTTATTCCTACGAGCAGTACTTC.